Below, one T cell receptor (beta chain) is given with its context. Generated by immunoSEQ multiplex PCR, the TCRdb table keeps only in-frame clones and is missing some. The data hold more than 40,000 clones, with roughly 85% observed a single time. This record belongs to a study of blood T cell repertoires in COVID-19. On the study more broadly: Whether acute or convalescent, the COVID-19 samples came from the United States, Italy and Spain. In each case, the material was cDNA or gDNA derived from T cells, B-cell-depleted T cells, or PBMCs.

CDR1 and CDR2 from the germline V gene are MNHEY and SVGAGI. Trimming took off 0 bases at V and 1 base at J, with 10 bases between the two ends. The CDR3 loop spans 16 amino acids. Sample: peripheral blood. This receptor was identified in a woman older than 75 with acute or convalescent COVID-19. The chain links TRBV6-5 to TRBJ1-5; D may be TRBD1 (5 bases). CDR3 protein: CASSYSGPESNQPQHF. For the CDR3, the DNA is TGTGCCAGCAGTTACTCGGGGCCAGAAAGCAATCAGCCCCAGCATTTT.